The T cell receptor beta chain described here comes from a study of shared clonotypes between healthy human individuals. To note about this clone: The same CDR3 also results from other DNA sequences found in this sample.

CDR1 and CDR2 (germline): SGHRS, YFSETQ. Trimming left V 0 bases short and J 5 bases short, with 5 bases between. The CDR3 sequence is 12 residues long. Donors included only healthy HIV-negative adults lacking recent acute infections or vaccinations. Measured with immunoSEQ multiplex PCR; TCRdb has only the in-frame clones, and not every one. The table records some 2,500,000 clones, 85% to 95% of them present only once. The chain joins TRBV5-1 to TRBJ2-5; D remains unclear. This sequence was found in a man aged 18 to 35 in good health. Some clones in this sample may be carry-over from other donors' samples. Sequencing was carried out using naive CD4+ T cells from PBMCs. Subset given: CD45RA+ positively selected. For the CDR3, the DNA is TGCGCCAGCAGCTTGGCGCGGGAGACCCAGTACTTC. Translating it yields CASSLARETQYF.